This section outlines one T cell receptor (beta chain) sequence together with its context. What it recognizes is unknown. Molecular barcoding with unique molecular identifiers was used for the TCRbeta library. TCRdb fed the PCR reads into MiXCR, producing one record per CDR3 protein. This table holds roughly 200,000 distinct CDR3 sequences, about a tenth found once. This sample stems from a study of T-cell reconstitution after alpha-beta-depleted transplantation in children. This CDR3 is built from 15 residues. The junction had 2 bases not matched to a gene; V was cut back by 5 bases and J by 4 bases. From germline, CDR1 is SGHAT and CDR2 FQNNGV. Study outcomes and limitations: Several hundred expanded graft clones reportedly were the source of alpha-beta T cells about two months after transplant. Some patients showed high day-60 TCRbeta diversity, which derived from surviving recipient T cells and thymic progenitors.

The sequence came from a child under two years old with acute myeloid leukemia, due to receive a stem cell transplant. The sample in question was PBMCs, obtained before TCRalphabeta/CD19-depleted stem cell transplant. V usage is TRBV11-2 and J usage is TRBJ2-2, with 12 bases fitting TRBD2. CDR3 sequence (DNA): TGTGCCAGCAGCGGGGGACTAGCGGGCACCGGGGAGCTGTTTTTT. This translates into CASSGGLAGTGELFF.